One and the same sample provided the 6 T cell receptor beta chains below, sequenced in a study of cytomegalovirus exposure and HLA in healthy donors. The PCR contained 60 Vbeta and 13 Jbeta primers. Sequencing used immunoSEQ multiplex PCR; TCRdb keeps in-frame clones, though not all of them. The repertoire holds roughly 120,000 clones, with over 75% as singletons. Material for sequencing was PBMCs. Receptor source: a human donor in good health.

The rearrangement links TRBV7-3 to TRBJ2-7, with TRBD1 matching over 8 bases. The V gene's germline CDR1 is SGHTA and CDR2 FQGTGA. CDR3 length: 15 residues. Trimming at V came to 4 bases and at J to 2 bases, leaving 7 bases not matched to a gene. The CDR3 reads CASSSTGTGPYEQYF. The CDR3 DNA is TGTGCCAGCAGCTCTACCGGGACAGGCCCCTACGAGCAGTACTTC.

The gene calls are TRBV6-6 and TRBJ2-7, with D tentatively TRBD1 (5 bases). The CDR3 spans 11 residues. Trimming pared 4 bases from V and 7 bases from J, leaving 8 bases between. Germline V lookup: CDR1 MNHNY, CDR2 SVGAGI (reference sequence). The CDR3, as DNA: TGTGCCAGCAGTTCCCCAGGGGAGCAGTACTTC. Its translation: CASSSPGEQYF.

The CDR3 here is CASSADSYEQYF. As DNA, the CDR3 is TGTGCCAGCAGTGCCGACAGCTACGAGCAGTACTTC. The V call is TRBV6-1, the J call TRBJ2-7, with D possibly TRBD1 on 5 matching bases. Trimming left V 4 bases short and J 3 bases short, with 7 bases between. The CDR3 sequence is 12 residues long. CDR1 is MNHNS and CDR2 is SASEGT in the germline V gene.

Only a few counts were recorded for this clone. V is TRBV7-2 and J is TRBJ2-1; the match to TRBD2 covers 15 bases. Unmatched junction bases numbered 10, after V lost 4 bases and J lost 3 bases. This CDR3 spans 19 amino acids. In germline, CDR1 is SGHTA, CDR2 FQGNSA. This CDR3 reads CASSSEGGLAGGFYNEQFF. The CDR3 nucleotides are TGTGCCAGCAGCTCGGAGGGGGGACTAGCGGGAGGATTCTACAATGAGCAGTTCTTC.

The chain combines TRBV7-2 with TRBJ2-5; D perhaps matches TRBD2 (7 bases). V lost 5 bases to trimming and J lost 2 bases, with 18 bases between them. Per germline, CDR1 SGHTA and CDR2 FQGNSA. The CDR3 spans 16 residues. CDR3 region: CASSLQGGLFQETQYF. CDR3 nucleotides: TGTGCCAGCAGCCTACAGGGAGGGCTCTTTCAAGAGACCCAGTACTTC. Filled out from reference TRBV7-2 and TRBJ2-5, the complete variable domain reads GAGVSQSPSNKVTEKGKDVELRCDPISGHTALYWYRQSLGQGLEFLIYFQGNSAPDKSGLPSDRFSAERTGGSVSTLTIQRTQQEDSAVYLCASSLQGGLFQETQYFGPGTRLLVL.

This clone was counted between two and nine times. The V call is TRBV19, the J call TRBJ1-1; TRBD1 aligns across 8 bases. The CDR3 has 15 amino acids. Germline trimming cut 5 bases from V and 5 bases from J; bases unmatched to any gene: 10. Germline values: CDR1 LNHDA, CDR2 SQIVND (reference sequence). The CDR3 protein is CASSPYQGARTEAFF. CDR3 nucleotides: TGTGCCAGTAGTCCTTACCAGGGGGCTAGGACTGAAGCTTTCTTT.